The present T cell receptor (beta chain) was sequenced within a study of T cell repertoires in cytomegalovirus infection (dated by TCRdb to between 2017 and 2020). General notes on the study: Donor HLA type was relevant to the analysis, because carriage of CMV infection together with the matching HLA type was indicated by public TCR beta signatures.

Sequencing relied on an Illumina HiSeq 1500. TCRdb reprocessing: public reads trimmed at Q25 with fastp, clones called with MiXCR, in-frame beta chains kept. For every CDR3 protein sequence, its rows merge into one entry that carries the most common genes and DNA. The sample table shows some 110,000 distinct CDR3 sequences, and roughly a tenth are seen once. Around 29% of the sample comes from the top ten. What the research found in general, with its limitations: In both this cohort and an independent cohort of some 370 donors, the cumulative frequency of public TCR beta family members distinguished carriers of CMV infection plus the relevant HLA type. The ex vivo response was dominated by HLA-C-restricted CMV-specific TCR beta clonotypes, and the single most frequent clonotype in two of eight donors was supplied by these HLA-C-restricted clonotypes.

As concerns this clonotype: Its antigen is not yet known. It has no much larger one-base neighbor in the sample; base qualities were not kept.

The CDR3, from cysteine to phenylalanine, totals 11 residues. The DNA shown is the 33-base CDR3, in frame from base 1. Trimming at the junction amounts to 8 bases on V and 3 bases on J, and the germline ends lie 7 bases apart. The germline V gene sets CDR1 to MDHEN and CDR2 to SYDVKM. This clonotype was obtained from a human donor in good health (CMV status not recorded). Some clones in this sample may be carry-over from other donors' samples. Rearrangement joined TRBV28 to TRBJ1-1; no D gene call is confident. The source material was PBMCs, sequenced either directly or after in vitro stimulation (not recorded which). The CDR3 protein sequence reads: CASGWDTEAFF. The sequence in DNA is TGTGCCAGCGGATGGGACACTGAAGCTTTCTTT.